This T cell receptor beta chain originates from a study of T cell responses to AZD1222 COVID-19 vaccine. Study results and caveats: White British donors predominated, females outnumbered males, and clonal diversity was possibly underestimated. CD4 TCRs linked to vaccination spanned spike, dominating at 160-218 and 743-854. Just six AZD1222 recipients were seropositive at baseline.

Combined were second doses at about 4 or about 12 weeks. The CDR3 is 13 residues long. In germline, CDR1 is SGHRS, CDR2 YFSETQ. Between the trimmed V and J ends, which lost 4 bases and 7 bases, there was a span of 12 bases. Measured with immunoSEQ multiplex PCR; TCRdb has only the in-frame clones, and not every one. The top ten hold roughly a tenth of the sample, which has about 130,000 clones, 80% to 90% seen once. Of note for this clone: Its antigen remains unknown.

Sequencing used peripheral blood, obtained 28 days after the second AZD1222 dose. The TCR was taken from an adult who received the AZD1222 COVID-19 vaccine. V usage is TRBV5-1 and J usage is TRBJ1-5, with D perhaps matching TRBD1 (6 bases). CDR3 bases: TGCGCCAGCAGCGTGGACAGTAAACAGCCCCAGCATTTT. Translation gives CASSVDSKQPQHF. The full variable domain, in which reference TRBV5-1 and TRBJ1-5 provide the parts outside the CDR3, is KAGVTQTPRYLIKTRGQQVTLSCSPISGHRSVSWYQQTPGQGLQFLFEYFSETQRNKGNFPGRFSGRQFSNSRSEMNVSTLELGDSALYLCASSVDSKQPQHFGDGTRLSIL.